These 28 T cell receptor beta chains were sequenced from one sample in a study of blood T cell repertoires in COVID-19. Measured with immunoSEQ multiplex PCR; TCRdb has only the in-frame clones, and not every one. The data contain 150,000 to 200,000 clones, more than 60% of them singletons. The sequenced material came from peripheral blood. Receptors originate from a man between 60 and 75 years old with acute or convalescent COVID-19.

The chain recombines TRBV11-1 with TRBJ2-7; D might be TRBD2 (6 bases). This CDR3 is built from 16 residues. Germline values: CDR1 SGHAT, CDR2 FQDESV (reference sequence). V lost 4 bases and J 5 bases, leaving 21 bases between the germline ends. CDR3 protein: CASSSEEGISFNEQYF. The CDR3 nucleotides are TGTGCCAGCAGCTCAGAGGAGGGGATCAGTTTTAACGAGCAGTACTTC.

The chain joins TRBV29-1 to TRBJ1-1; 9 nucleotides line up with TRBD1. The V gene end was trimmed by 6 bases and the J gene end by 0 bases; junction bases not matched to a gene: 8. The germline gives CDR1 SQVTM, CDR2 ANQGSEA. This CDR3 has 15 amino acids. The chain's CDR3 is CSVFTGGELNTEAFF. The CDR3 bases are TGCAGCGTCTTTACAGGGGGCGAACTGAACACTGAAGCTTTCTTT.

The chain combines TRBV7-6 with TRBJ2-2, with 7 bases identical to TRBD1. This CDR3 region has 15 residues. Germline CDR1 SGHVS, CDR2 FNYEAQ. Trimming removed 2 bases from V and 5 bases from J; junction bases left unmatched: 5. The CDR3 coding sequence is TGTGCCAGCAGCTTAACCGCAGGGGGAACCGGGGAGCTGTTTTTT. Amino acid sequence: CASSLTAGGTGELFF.

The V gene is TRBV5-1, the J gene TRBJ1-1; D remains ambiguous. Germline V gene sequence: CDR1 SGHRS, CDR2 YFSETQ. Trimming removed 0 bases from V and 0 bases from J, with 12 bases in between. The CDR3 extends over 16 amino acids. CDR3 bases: TGCGCCAGCAGCTTGGGGGCTCAACCCCTGAACACTGAAGCTTTCTTT. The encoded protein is CASSLGAQPLNTEAFF. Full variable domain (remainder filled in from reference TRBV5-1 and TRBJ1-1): KAGVTQTPRYLIKTRGQQVTLSCSPISGHRSVSWYQQTPGQGLQFLFEYFSETQRNKGNFPGRFSGRQFSNSRSEMNVSTLELGDSALYLCASSLGAQPLNTEAFFGQGTRLTVV.

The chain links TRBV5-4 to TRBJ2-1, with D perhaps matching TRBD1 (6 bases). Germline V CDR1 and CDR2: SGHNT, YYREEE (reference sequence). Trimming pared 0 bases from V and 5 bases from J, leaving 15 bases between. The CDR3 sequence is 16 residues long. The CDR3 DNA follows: TGTGCCAGCAGCTTGGGGCTGGGCAGGGGAAACAATGAGCAGTTCTTC. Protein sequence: CASSLGLGRGNNEQFF. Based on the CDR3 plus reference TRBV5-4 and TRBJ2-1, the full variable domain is ETGVTQSPTHLIKTRGQQVTLRCSSQSGHNTVSWYQQALGQGPQFIFQYYREEENGRGNFPPRFSGLQFPNYSSELNVNALELDDSALYLCASSLGLGRGNNEQFFGPGTRLTVL.

As DNA, the CDR3 is TGTGCCAGCAGCTTCCAGGGGCCGGTCACTGAAGCTTTCTTT. Translation gives CASSFQGPVTEAFF. The V gene is TRBV5-6, the J gene TRBJ1-1; D is perhaps TRBD1 (6 bases). The ends were cut back, 2 bases at V and 4 bases at J, with 12 bases in the middle. The CDR3 spans 14 residues. From germline, CDR1 is SGHDT and CDR2 YYEEEE. Supplemented by reference TRBV5-6 and TRBJ1-1, the full variable domain reads DAGVTQSPTHLIKTRGQQVTLRCSPKSGHDTVSWYQQALGQGPQFIFQYYEEEERQRGNFPDRFSGHQFPNYSSELNVNALLLGDSALYLCASSFQGPVTEAFFGQGTRLTVV.

The CDR3 DNA sequence: TGTGCCAGCAGCTTGCTCCAAACGGGACACAACAATTCACCCCTCCACTTT. The encoded protein is CASSLLQTGHNNSPLHF. The chain employs TRBV5-6 and TRBJ1-6; D possibly corresponds to TRBD1 (6 bases). This CDR3 has 17 amino acids. Germline CDR1 reads SGHDT; CDR2 reads YYEEEE. V was cut by 1 base and J by 7 bases, with 18 bases left in between. The full variable domain, in which reference TRBV5-6 and TRBJ1-6 provide the parts outside the CDR3, is DAGVTQSPTHLIKTRGQQVTLRCSPKSGHDTVSWYQQALGQGPQFIFQYYEEEERQRGNFPDRFSGHQFPNYSSELNVNALLLGDSALYLCASSLLQTGHNNSPLHFGNGTRLTVT.

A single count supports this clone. For the CDR3, the DNA is TGTGCCAGCAGTGAACAGGGGGCAAATACGCAGTATTTT. Translating it yields CASSEQGANTQYF. The V and J genes are TRBV6-1 and TRBJ2-3; TRBD1 aligns across 8 bases. The CDR3 covers 13 residues. Germline assignment: CDR1 MNHNS and CDR2 SASEGT. Trimming at V came to 2 bases and at J to 7 bases, leaving 2 bases not matched to a gene.

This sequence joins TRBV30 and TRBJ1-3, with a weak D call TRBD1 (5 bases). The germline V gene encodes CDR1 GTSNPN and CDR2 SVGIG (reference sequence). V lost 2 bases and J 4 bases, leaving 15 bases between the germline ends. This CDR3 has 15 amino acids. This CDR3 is CAWSPPQDKGNTIYF. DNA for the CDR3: TGTGCCTGGAGTCCCCCACAGGACAAAGGAAACACCATATATTTT.

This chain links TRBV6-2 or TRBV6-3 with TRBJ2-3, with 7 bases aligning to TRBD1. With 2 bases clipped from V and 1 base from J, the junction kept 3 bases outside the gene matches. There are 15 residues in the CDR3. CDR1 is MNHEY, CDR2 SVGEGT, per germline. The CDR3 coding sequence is TGTGCCAGCAGTTACCGCGGACAGGGCACAGATACGCAGTATTTT. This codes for CASSYRGQGTDTQYF.

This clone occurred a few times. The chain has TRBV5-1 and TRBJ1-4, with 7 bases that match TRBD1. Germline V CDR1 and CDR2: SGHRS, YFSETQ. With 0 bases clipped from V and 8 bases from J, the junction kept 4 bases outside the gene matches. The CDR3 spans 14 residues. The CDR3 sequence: CASSLGGGREKLFF. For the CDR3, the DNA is TGCGCCAGCAGCTTGGGAGGGGGCCGAGAAAAACTGTTTTTT. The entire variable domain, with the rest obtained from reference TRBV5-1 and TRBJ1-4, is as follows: KAGVTQTPRYLIKTRGQQVTLSCSPISGHRSVSWYQQTPGQGLQFLFEYFSETQRNKGNFPGRFSGRQFSNSRSEMNVSTLELGDSALYLCASSLGGGREKLFFGSGTQLSVL.

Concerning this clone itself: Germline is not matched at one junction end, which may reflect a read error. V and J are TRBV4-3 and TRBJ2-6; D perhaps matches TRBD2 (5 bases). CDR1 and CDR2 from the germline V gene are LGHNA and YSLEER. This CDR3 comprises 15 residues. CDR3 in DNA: TGCGCCAGCAGCCAGACGGGGTCTGAGGCCAACGTCCTGACTTTC. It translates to CASSQTGSEANVLTF.

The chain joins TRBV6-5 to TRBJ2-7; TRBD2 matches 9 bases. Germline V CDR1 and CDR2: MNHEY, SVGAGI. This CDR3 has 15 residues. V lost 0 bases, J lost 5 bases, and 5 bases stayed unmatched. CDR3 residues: CASSYSASGEHEQYF. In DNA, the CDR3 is TGTGCCAGCAGTTACTCCGCTAGCGGGGAACACGAGCAGTACTTC.

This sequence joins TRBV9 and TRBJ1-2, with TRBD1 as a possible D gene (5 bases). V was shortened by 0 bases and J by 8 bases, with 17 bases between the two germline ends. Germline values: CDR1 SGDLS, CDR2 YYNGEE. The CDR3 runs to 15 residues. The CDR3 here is CASSVEPGREGGYTF. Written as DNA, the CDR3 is TGTGCCAGCAGCGTAGAGCCAGGGAGGGAGGGGGGCTACACCTTC.

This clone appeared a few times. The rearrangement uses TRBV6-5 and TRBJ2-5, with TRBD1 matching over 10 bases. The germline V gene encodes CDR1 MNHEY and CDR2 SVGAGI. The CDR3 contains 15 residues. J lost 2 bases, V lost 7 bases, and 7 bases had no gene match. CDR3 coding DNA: TGTGCCAGCACTTGGACAGGGGGTGGGCAAGAGACCCAGTACTTC. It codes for CASTWTGGGQETQYF.

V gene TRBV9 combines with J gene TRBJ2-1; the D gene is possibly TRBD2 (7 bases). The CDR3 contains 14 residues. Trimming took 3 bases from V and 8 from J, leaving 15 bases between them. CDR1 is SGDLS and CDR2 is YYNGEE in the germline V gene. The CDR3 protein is CASSAVGGGDEQFF. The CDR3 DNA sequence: TGTGCCAGCAGCGCCGTCGGAGGGGGGGATGAGCAGTTCTTC.

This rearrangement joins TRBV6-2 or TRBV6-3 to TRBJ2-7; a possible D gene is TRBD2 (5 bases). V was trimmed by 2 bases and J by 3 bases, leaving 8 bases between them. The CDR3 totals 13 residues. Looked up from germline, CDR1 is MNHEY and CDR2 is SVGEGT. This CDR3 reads CASSYDYFYEQYF. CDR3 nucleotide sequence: TGTGCCAGCAGTTACGACTACTTCTACGAGCAGTACTTC.

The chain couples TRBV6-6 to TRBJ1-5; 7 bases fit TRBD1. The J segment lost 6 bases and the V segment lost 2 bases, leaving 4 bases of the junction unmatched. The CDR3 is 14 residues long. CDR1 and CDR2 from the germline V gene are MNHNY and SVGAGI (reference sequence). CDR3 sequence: CASSYTGETQPQHF. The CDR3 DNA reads TGTGCCAGCAGTTACACAGGGGAGACTCAGCCCCAGCATTTT.

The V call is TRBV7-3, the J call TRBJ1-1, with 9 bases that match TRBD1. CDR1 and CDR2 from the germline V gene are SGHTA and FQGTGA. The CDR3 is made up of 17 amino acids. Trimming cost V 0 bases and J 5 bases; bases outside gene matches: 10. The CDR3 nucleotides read TGTGCCAGCAGCTTAACCGGGACAGGGACACCCGGGACTGAAGCTTTCTTT. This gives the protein CASSLTGTGTPGTEAFF.

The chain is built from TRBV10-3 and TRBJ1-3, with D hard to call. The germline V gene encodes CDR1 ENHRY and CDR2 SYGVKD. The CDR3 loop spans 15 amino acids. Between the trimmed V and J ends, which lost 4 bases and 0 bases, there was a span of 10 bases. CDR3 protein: CAISGGVGSGNTIYF. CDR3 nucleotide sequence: TGTGCCATCAGTGGCGGGGTCGGCTCTGGAAACACCATATATTTT.

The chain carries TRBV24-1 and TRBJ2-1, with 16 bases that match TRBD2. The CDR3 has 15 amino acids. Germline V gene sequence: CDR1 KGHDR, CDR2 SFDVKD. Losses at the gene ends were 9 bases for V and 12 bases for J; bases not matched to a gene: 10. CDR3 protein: CATREGLAGGSRQFF. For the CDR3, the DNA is TGTGCCACCCGAGAGGGACTAGCGGGGGGGTCTAGGCAGTTCTTC.

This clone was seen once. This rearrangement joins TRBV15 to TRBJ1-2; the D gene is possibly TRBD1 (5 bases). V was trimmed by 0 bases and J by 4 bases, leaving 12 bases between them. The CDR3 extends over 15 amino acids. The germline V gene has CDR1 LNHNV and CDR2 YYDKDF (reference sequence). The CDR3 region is CATSRDPGSGYGYTF. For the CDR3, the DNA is TGTGCCACCAGCAGAGATCCAGGGTCGGGCTATGGCTACACCTTC.

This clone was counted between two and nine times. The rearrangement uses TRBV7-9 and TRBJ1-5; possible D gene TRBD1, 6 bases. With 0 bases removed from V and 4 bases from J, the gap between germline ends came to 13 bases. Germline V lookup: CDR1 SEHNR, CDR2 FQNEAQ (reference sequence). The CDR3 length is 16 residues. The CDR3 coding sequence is TGTGCCAGCAGCTTAGCGGGGGTGGGGGCTAATCAGCCCCAGCATTTT. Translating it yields CASSLAGVGANQPQHF.

As DNA, the CDR3 is TGTGCCAGCAGCCCGGACTACCGGTTGCAAGAGACCCAGTACTTC. Protein product: CASSPDYRLQETQYF. The rearrangement joins TRBV9 to TRBJ2-5; D might be TRBD2 (6 bases). CDR1 SGDLS and CDR2 YYNGEE come from the germline V gene. V lost 4 bases to trimming and J lost 2 bases, with 15 bases between them. There are 15 residues in the CDR3.

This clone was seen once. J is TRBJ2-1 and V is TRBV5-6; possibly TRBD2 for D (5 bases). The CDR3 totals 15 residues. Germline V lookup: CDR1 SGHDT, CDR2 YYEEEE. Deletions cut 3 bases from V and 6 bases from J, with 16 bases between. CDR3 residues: CASSYFSGNSNEQFF. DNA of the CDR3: TGTGCCAGCAGCTATTTTTCGGGGAACTCCAATGAGCAGTTCTTC.

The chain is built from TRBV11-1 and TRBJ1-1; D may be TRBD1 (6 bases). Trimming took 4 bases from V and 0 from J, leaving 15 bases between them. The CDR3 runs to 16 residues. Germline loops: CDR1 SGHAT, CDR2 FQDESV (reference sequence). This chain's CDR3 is CASSSSDRQMNTEAFF. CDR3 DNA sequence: TGTGCCAGCAGCTCCTCGGACAGACAAATGAACACTGAAGCTTTCTTT. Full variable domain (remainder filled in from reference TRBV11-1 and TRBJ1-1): EAEVAQSPRYKITEKSQAVAFWCDPISGHATLYWYRQILGQGPELLVQFQDESVVDDSQLPKDRFSAERLKGVDSTLKIQPAELGDSAMYLCASSSSDRQMNTEAFFGQGTRLTVV.

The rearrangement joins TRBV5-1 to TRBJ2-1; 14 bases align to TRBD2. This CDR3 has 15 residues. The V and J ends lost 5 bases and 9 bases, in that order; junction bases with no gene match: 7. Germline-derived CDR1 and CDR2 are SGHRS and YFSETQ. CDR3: CASRRTSGGSFEQFF. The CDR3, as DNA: TGCGCCAGCAGGAGGACTAGCGGGGGGTCGTTTGAGCAGTTCTTC.

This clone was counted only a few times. Here the CDR3 reads CASSRDPGQGAWTPLHF. The CDR3 DNA sequence: TGCGCCAGCAGCCGAGACCCGGGACAGGGGGCTTGGACACCCCTCCACTTT. The chain has TRBV4-3 and TRBJ1-6, with 12 bases lining up with TRBD1. After removal of 4 bases from V and 11 bases from J, the junction contained 12 bases not matched to a gene. The CDR3 loop spans 17 amino acids. The germline CDR1 and CDR2 sequences are LGHNA and YSLEER.